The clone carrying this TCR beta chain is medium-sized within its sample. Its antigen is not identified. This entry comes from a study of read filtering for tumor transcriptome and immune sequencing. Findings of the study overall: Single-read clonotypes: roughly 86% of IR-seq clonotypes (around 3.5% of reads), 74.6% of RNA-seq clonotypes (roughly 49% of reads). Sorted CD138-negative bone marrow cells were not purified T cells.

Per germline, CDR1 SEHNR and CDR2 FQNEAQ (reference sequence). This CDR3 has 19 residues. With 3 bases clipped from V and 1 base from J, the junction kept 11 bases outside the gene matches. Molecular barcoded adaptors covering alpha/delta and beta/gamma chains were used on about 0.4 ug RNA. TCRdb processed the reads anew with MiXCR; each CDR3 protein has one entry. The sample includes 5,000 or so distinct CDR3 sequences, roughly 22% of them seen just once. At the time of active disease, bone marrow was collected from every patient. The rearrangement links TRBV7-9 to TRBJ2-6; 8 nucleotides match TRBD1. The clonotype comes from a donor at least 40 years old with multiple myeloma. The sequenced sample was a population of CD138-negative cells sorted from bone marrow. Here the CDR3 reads CASSFSKQGVLSGANVLTF. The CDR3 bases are TGTGCCAGCAGCTTTTCGAAACAGGGGGTCCTTTCTGGGGCCAACGTCCTGACTTTC.